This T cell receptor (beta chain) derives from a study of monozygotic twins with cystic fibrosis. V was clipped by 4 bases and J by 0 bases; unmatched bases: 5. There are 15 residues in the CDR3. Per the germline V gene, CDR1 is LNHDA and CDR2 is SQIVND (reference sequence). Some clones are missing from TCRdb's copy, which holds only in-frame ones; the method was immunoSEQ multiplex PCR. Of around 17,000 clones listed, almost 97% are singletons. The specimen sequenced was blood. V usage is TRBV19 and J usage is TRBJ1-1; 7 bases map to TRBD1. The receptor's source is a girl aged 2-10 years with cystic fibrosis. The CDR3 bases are TGTGCCAGTAGTAACGACAGGGCCATGAACACTGAAGCTTTCTTT. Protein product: CASSNDRAMNTEAFF.